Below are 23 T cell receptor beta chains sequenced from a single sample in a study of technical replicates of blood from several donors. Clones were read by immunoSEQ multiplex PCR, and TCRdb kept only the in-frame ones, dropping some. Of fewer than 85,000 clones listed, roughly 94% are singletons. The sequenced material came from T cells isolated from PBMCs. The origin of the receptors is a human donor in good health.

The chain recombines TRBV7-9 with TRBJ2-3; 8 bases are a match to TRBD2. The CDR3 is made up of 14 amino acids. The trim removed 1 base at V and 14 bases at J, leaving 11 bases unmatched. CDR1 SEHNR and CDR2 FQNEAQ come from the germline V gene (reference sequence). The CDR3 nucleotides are TGTGCCAGCAGCTTAGTCGGAGAGACTAGCGCCAGGTATTTT. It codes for CASSLVGETSARYF.

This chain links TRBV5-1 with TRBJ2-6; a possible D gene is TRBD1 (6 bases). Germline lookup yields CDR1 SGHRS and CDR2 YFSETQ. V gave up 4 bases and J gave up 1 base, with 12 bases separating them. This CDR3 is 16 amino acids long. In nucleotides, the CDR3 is TGCGCCAGCAGCGCCTGGACAGTTTCTGGGGCCAACGTCCTGACTTTC. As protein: CASSAWTVSGANVLTF. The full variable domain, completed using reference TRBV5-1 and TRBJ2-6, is KAGVTQTPRYLIKTRGQQVTLSCSPISGHRSVSWYQQTPGQGLQFLFEYFSETQRNKGNFPGRFSGRQFSNSRSEMNVSTLELGDSALYLCASSAWTVSGANVLTFGAGSRLTVL.

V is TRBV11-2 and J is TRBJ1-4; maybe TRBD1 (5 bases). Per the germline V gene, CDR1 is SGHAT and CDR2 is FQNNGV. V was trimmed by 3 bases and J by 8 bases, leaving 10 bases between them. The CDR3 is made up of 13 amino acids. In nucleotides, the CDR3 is TGTGCCAGCAGCTTGGGGGGGGTGGAAAAACTGTTTTTT. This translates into CASSLGGVEKLFF.

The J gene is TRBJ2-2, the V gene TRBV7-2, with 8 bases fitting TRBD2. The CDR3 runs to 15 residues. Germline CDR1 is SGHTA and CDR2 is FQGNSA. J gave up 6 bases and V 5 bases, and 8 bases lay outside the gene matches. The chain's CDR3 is CASSLLSGAAGELFF. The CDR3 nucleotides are TGTGCCAGCAGCCTCCTTAGCGGGGCGGCCGGGGAGCTGTTTTTT.

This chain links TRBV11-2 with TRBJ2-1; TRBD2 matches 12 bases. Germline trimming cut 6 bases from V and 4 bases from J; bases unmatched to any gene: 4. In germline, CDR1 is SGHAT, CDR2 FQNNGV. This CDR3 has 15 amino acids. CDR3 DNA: TGTGCCAGCAGGGGACTAGCGGGTTTTTACAATGAGCAGTTCTTC. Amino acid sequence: CASRGLAGFYNEQFF.

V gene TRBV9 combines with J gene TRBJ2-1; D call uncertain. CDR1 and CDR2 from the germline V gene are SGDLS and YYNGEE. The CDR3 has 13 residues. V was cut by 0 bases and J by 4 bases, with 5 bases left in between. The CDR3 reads CASSVGEYNEQFF. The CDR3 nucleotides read TGTGCCAGCAGCGTAGGAGAGTACAATGAGCAGTTCTTC.

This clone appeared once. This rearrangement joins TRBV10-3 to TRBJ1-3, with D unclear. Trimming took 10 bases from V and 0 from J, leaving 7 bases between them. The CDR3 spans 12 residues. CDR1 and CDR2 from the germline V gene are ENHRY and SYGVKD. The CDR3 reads CATSYSGNTIYF. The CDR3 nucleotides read TGTGCCACCAGCTACTCTGGAAACACCATATATTTT.

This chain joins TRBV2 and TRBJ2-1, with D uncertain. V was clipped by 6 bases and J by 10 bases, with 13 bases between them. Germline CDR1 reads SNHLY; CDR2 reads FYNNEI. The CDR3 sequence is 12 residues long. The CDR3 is CASRLLDLEQFF. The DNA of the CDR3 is TGTGCCAGCAGGCTCCTAGACTTGGAGCAGTTCTTC.

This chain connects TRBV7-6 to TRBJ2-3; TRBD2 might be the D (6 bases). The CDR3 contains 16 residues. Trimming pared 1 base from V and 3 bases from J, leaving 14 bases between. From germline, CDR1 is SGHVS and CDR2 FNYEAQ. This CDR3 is CASSLGGGTGTDTQYF. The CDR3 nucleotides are TGTGCCAGCAGCTTAGGTGGCGGGACGGGTACAGATACGCAGTATTTT.

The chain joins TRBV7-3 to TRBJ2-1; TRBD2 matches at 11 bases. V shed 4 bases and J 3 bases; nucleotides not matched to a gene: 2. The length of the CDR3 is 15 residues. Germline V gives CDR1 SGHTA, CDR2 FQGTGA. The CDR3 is CASSYGLAGYNEQFF. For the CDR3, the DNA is TGTGCCAGCAGCTACGGACTAGCGGGCTACAATGAGCAGTTCTTC.

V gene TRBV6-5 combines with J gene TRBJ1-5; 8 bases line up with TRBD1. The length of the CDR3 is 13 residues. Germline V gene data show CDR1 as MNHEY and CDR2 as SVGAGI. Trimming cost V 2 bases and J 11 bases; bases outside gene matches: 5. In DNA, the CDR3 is TGTGCCAGCAGTTACCCCGGGACAGGCACCCAGCATTTT. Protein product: CASSYPGTGTQHF.

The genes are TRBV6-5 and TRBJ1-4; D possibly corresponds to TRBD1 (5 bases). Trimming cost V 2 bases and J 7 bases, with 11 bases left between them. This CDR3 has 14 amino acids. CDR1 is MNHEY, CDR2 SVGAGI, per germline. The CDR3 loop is CASSYGLGGEKLFF. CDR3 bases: TGTGCCAGCAGTTACGGACTGGGGGGTGAAAAACTGTTTTTT.

The CDR3 is CASKTRGLAGPLSYNEQFF. CDR3 in DNA: TGTGCCAGTAAAACGAGGGGACTAGCGGGACCGCTCTCCTACAATGAGCAGTTCTTC. The chain employs TRBV19 and TRBJ2-1; 13 positions agree with TRBD2. Germline V gene lookup returns CDR1 LNHDA and CDR2 SQIVND (reference sequence). The CDR3 sequence is 19 residues long. With V trimmed by 7 bases and J by 0 bases, 12 bases remained unmatched.

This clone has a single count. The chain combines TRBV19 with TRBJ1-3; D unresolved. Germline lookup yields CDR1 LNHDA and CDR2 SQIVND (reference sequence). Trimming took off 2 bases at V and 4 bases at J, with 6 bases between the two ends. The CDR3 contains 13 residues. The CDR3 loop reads CASSITPGNTIYF. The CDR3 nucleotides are TGTGCCAGTAGTATAACACCAGGAAACACCATATATTTT.

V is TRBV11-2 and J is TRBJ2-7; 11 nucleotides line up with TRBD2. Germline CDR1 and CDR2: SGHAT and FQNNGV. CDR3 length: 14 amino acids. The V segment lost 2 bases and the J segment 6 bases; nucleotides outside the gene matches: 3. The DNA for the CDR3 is TGTGCCAGCAGCTTATTAGCGGGAGGGCCCGAGCAGTACTTC. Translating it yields CASSLLAGGPEQYF. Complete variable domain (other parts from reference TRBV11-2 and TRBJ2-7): EAGVAQSPRYKIIEKRQSVAFWCNPISGHATLYWYQQILGQGPKLLIQFQNNGVVDDSQLPKDRFSAERLKGVDSTLKIQPAKLEDSAVYLCASSLLAGGPEQYFGPGTRLTVT.

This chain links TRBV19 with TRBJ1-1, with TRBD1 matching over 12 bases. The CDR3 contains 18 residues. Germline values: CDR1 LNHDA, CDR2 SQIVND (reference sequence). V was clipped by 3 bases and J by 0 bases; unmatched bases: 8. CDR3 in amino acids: CASSIGTGGPDLNTEAFF. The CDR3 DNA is TGTGCCAGTAGTATTGGGACAGGGGGCCCGGATCTGAACACTGAAGCTTTCTTT.

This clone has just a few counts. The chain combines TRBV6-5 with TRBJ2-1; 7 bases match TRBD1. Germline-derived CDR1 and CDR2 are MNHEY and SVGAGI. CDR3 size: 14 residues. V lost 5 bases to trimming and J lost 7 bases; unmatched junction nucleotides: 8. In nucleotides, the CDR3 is TGTGCCAGCAGTCCAACCCCGACAGGGAATGAGCAGTTCTTC. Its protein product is CASSPTPTGNEQFF.

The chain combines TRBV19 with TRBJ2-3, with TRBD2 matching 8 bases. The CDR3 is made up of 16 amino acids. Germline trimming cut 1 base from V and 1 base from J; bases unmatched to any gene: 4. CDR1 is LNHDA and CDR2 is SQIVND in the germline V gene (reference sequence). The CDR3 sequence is CASSIAGGPGTDTQYF. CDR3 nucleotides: TGTGCCAGTAGTATAGCGGGAGGGCCAGGCACAGATACGCAGTATTTT. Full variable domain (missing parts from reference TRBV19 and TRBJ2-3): DGGITQSPKYLFRKEGQNVTLSCEQNLNHDAMYWYRQDPGQGLRLIYYSQIVNDFQKGDIAEGYSVSREKKESFPLTVTSAQKNPTAFYLCASSIAGGPGTDTQYFGPGTRLTVL.

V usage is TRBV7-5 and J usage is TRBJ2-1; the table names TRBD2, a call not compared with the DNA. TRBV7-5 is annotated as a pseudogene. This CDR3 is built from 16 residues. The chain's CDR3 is CVRSSVTSGRANEQFF. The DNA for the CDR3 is TGTGTCAGAAGCTCTGTGACTAGCGGGAGGGCCAATGAGCAGTTCTTC.

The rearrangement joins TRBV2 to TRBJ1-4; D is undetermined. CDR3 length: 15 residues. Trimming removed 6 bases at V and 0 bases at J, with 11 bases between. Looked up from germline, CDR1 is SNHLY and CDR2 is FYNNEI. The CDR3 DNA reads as TGTGCCAGCAGCTGGAGCGGGTCAACTAATGAAAAACTGTTTTTT. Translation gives CASSWSGSTNEKLFF.

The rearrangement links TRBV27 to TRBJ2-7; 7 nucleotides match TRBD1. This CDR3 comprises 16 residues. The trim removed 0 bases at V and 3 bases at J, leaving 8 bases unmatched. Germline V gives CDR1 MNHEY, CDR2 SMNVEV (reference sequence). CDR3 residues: CASSLSSRGSFYEQYF. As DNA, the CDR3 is TGTGCCAGCAGTTTATCCTCCAGGGGGAGCTTCTACGAGCAGTACTTC.

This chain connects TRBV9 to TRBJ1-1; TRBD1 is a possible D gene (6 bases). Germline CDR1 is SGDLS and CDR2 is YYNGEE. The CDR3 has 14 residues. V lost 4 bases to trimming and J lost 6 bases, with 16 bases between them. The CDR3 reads CASSTLQGKAEAFF. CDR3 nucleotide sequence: TGTGCCAGCAGCACCCTACAGGGCAAGGCTGAAGCTTTCTTT.

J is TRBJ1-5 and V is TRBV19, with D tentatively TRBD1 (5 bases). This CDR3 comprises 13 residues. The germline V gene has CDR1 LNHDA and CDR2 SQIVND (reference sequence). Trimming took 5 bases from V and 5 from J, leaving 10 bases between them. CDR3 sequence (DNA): TGTGCCAGTAGTGCGGACAAAGATCAGCCCCAGCATTTT. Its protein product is CASSADKDQPQHF. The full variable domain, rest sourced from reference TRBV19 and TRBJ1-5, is DGGITQSPKYLFRKEGQNVTLSCEQNLNHDAMYWYRQDPGQGLRLIYYSQIVNDFQKGDIAEGYSVSREKKESFPLTVTSAQKNPTAFYLCASSADKDQPQHFGDGTRLSIL.